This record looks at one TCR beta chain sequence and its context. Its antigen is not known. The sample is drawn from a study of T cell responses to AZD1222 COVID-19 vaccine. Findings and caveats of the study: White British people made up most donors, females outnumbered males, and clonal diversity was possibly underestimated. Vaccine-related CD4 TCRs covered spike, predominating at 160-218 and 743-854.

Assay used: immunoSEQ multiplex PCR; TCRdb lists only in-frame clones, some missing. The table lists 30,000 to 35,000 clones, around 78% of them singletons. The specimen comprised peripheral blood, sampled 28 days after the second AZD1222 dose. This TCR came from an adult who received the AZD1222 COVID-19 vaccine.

The CDR3 sequence: CASRLSFARVNTEAFF. In nucleotides, the CDR3 is TGTGCCAGCAGGTTAAGTTTTGCCAGGGTGAACACTGAAGCTTTCTTT. The J gene is TRBJ1-1, the V gene TRBV7-9; D perhaps matches TRBD1 (5 bases). Germline CDR1 SEHNR, CDR2 FQNEAQ (reference sequence). The CDR3 covers 16 residues. V lost 6 bases, J lost 0 bases, and 17 bases lay in between.